Below, 13 T cell receptor beta chains from the same sample are listed, as sequenced in a study of radiation and T cells in renal cell carcinoma (dated by TCRdb to 2020 to 2021). The receptor library was made with the immunoSEQ multiplex PCR assay. TCRdb limited this immuneACCESS table to in-frame rearrangements with V and J called. A share of clones is missing; checked studies link under half to unresolved V genes, and the rest is unexplained. This sample comprises 20,000 or so clones, roughly half of them detected only once. In total, the top ten clones hold about 20% of the sample. The time point label for this specimen denotes: tumor resected at nephrectomy. According to the study, the label for this sample's treatment or condition signals: treatment-naive control, cytoreductive nephrectomy. The sequenced sample was tumor tissue, obtained from a patient whose treatment was nephrectomy without radiotherapy. These receptors all come from a human donor with renal cell carcinoma.

The chain couples TRBV4-1 to TRBJ2-3; possibly TRBD2 for D (7 bases). V lost 5 bases and J 0 bases, leaving 12 bases between the germline ends. CDR1 and CDR2 from the germline V gene are MGHRA and YSYEKL. CDR3 length: 15 amino acids. CDR3 DNA: TGCGCCAGCAGCTGGAGGGGGGGGAGCACAGATACGCAGTATTTT. It encodes CASSWRGGSTDTQYF.

The rearrangement links TRBV7-9 to TRBJ2-7; 11 nucleotides match TRBD2. Per germline, CDR1 SEHNR and CDR2 FQNEAQ (reference sequence). This CDR3 region has 16 residues. The V and J ends lost 5 bases and 1 base, in that order; junction bases with no gene match: 7. Here the CDR3 DNA reads TGTGCCAGCAGCCAAATAGCGGGGGGGCCTTCCTACGAGCAGTACTTC. Residues: CASSQIAGGPSYEQYF.

CDR3 in DNA: TGTGCCAGCAGCTGGCAGGGTGTAAGCACCGGGGAGCTGTTTTTT. Residues: CASSWQGVSTGELFF. This chain links TRBV5-5 with TRBJ2-2; possible D gene TRBD1, 5 bases. V gave up 3 bases and J gave up 4 bases, with 13 bases separating them. Germline V gives CDR1 SGHKS, CDR2 YYEKEE (reference sequence). This CDR3 is 15 amino acids long. The full variable domain, rest sourced from reference TRBV5-5 and TRBJ2-2, is DAGVTQSPTHLIKTRGQQVTLRCSPISGHKSVSWYQQVLGQGPQFIFQYYEKEERGRGNFPDRFSARQFPNYSSELNVNALLLGDSALYLCASSWQGVSTGELFFGEGSRLTVL.

This clone was detected a few times. The chain combines TRBV7-2 with TRBJ2-7; the match to TRBD2 covers 9 bases. CDR1 is SGHTA and CDR2 is FQGNSA in the germline V gene. CDR3 length: 15 residues. J lost 7 bases, V lost 3 bases, and 10 bases had no gene match. This CDR3 is CASSLAGGRGTEQYF. DNA of the CDR3: TGTGCCAGCAGCTTGGCGGGGGGGCGCGGCACAGAGCAGTACTTC.

This clone was seen only once. The gene calls are TRBV6-4 and TRBJ2-3; D remains unclear. The CDR3 contains 14 residues. Trimming shortened V by 5 bases and J by 1 base, and 10 bases separated the two germline ends. Germline V gives CDR1 MRHNA, CDR2 SNTAGT. CDR3 region: CASSREGRTDTQYF. The CDR3 DNA reads as TGTGCCAGCAGTCGCGAAGGGCGCACAGATACGCAGTATTTT.

The J gene is TRBJ2-4, the V gene TRBV19, with 8 bases that match TRBD1. The V segment lost 6 bases and the J segment 2 bases; nucleotides outside the gene matches: 6. Germline CDR1 and CDR2: LNHDA and SQIVND (reference sequence). The CDR3 contains 15 residues. CDR3 coding DNA: TGTGCCAGTAGCCAGGGGGCCGGAACCAAAAACATTCAGTACTTC. Its translation is CASSQGAGTKNIQYF.

This clone has only a few counts. One end of the junction varies from germline; a read error may be responsible. The V call is TRBV29-1, the J call TRBJ1-1, with 8 bases matching TRBD1. The CDR3 totals 16 residues. Germline V gene data show CDR1 as SQVTM and CDR2 as ANQGSEA. The CDR3 here is CSAESTTGGWNTEAFF. The DNA of the CDR3 is TGCAGCGCTGAAAGCACAACAGGGGGTTGGAACACTGAAGCTTTCTTT.

This clone was counted a single time. The genes are TRBV6-6 and TRBJ1-6; a possible D gene is TRBD1 (5 bases). V was trimmed by 4 bases and J by 12 bases, leaving 19 bases between them. Germline CDR1 MNHNY, CDR2 SVGAGI (reference sequence). This CDR3 comprises 15 residues. CDR3 loop: CASSSREGVSVPLHF. CDR3 sequence (DNA): TGTGCCAGCAGTTCCAGGGAGGGAGTGTCGGTACCCCTCCACTTT.

The chain carries TRBV6-5 and TRBJ2-3, with D possibly being TRBD2 (6 bases). Germline V gene sequence: CDR1 MNHEY, CDR2 SVGAGI. V was shortened by 5 bases and J by 2 bases, with 14 bases between the two germline ends. The CDR3 consists of 15 residues. This CDR3 reads CASSPSGGFTDTQYF. The CDR3, as DNA: TGTGCCAGCAGTCCCTCCGGGGGTTTCACAGATACGCAGTATTTT.

The genes are TRBV11-3 and TRBJ2-1; D unclear. The germline CDR1 and CDR2 sequences are SGHNT and YENEEA. V lost 0 bases to trimming and J lost 7 bases, with 19 bases between them. This CDR3 comprises 17 residues. The CDR3 DNA follows: TGTGCCAGCAGCTTAGATGGGTCGGAAGCTCTCCGGAATGAGCAGTTCTTC. It translates to CASSLDGSEALRNEQFF.

This chain uses TRBV27 with TRBJ2-4; TRBD1 agrees at 7 bases. The CDR3 has 16 residues. V dropped 8 bases and J dropped 1; count of bases not matched to a gene: 11. Germline V lookup: CDR1 MNHEY, CDR2 SMNVEV (reference sequence). The CDR3 bases are TGTGCCAGCGGGGAGTCAAAGGGGGCGGCCAAAAACATTCAGTACTTC. Translating gives CASGESKGAAKNIQYF.

This clone qualifies as medium-sized. The V gene is TRBV7-2, the J gene TRBJ2-7; tentatively, D is TRBD1 (6 bases). Germline lookup yields CDR1 SGHTA and CDR2 FQGNSA. V was cut by 4 bases and J by 5 bases, with 9 bases left in between. This CDR3 is 12 amino acids long. CDR3 region: CASSSNRDEQYF. Here the CDR3 DNA reads TGTGCCAGCAGCTCCAACAGGGACGAGCAGTACTTC.

J is TRBJ1-4 and V is TRBV4-2; 7 bases match TRBD1. The CDR3 is made up of 16 amino acids. J was trimmed by 4 bases and V by 1 base; bases with no gene match: 6. Germline V gene sequence: CDR1 LGHNA, CDR2 YNFKEQ. The chain's CDR3 is CASSQGGGDSNEKLFF. In DNA, the CDR3 is TGTGCCAGCAGCCAAGGTGGGGGGGACAGTAATGAAAAACTGTTTTTT.